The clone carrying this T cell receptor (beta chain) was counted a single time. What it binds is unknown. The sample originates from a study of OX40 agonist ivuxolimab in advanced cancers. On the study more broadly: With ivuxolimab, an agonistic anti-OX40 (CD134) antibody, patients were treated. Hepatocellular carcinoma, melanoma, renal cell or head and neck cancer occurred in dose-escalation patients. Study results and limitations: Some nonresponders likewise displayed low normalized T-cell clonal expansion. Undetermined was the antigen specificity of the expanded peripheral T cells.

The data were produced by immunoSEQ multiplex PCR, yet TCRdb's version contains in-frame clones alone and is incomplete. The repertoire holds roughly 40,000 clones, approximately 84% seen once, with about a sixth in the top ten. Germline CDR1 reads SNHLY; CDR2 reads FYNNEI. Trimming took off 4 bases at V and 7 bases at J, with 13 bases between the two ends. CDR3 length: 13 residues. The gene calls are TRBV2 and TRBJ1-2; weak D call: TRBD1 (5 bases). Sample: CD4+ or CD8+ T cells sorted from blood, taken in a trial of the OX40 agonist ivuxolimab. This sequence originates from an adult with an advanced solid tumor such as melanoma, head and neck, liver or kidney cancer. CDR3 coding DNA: TGTGCCAGCAGTGTCCGAGGGGTGGGTGGCTACACCTTC. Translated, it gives CASSVRGVGGYTF.